These 17 T cell receptor beta chains were sequenced from one sample in a study of blood T cell repertoires in COVID-19. Only in-frame clones appear in the TCRdb table, and some are missing; sequencing was by immunoSEQ multiplex PCR. Of about 220,000 clones listed, 70% to 90% were seen once; the top ten hold around 2.9%. The sequencing sample was made of peripheral blood. The receptors come from a man aged 45-65 years who had recovered from COVID-19.

The chain carries TRBV18 and TRBJ2-1, with D possibly TRBD1 on 5 matching bases. Germline V CDR1 and CDR2: KGHSH, LQKENI. The CDR3 has 13 amino acids. The V end lost 6 bases, the J end lost 5 bases, and 11 bases lay between the germline ends. The CDR3 nucleotides are TGTGCCAGCTCGCAACAGGTAGACAATGAGCAGTTCTTC. Translating it yields CASSQQVDNEQFF.

This chain connects TRBV4-2 to TRBJ2-3; no clear D gene. The CDR3 totals 14 residues. CDR1 and CDR2 from the germline V gene are LGHNA and YNFKEQ. The V end lost 4 bases, the J end lost 2 bases, and 10 bases lay between the germline ends. CDR3 loop: CASSLEAPTDTQYF. CDR3 sequence (DNA): TGTGCCAGCAGCCTCGAGGCACCCACAGATACGCAGTATTTT.

The chain employs TRBV30 and TRBJ1-6, with D possibly matching TRBD1 (5 bases). Germline loops: CDR1 GTSNPN, CDR2 SVGIG (reference sequence). Trimming took off 6 bases at V and 14 bases at J, with 20 bases between the two ends. This CDR3 region has 13 residues. CDR3 bases: TGTGCCTGTCCGGAGACAGCTACCCGGGCCCTCCACTTT. This codes for CACPETATRALHF.

The chain recombines TRBV5-1 with TRBJ2-7; 13 bases are shared with TRBD2. Germline CDR1 and CDR2: SGHRS and YFSETQ. This CDR3 has 15 amino acids. After removal of 3 bases from V and 2 bases from J, the junction contained 2 bases not matched to a gene. The CDR3 spells CASSSGLAGAYEQYF. CDR3 DNA sequence: TGCGCCAGCAGCTCCGGACTAGCGGGAGCCTACGAGCAGTACTTC.

The chain is built from TRBV5-5 and TRBJ1-5, with 8 nucleotides matching TRBD1. The CDR3 length is 19 residues. Trimming at V came to 4 bases and at J to 6 bases, leaving 21 bases not matched to a gene. Germline V gene lookup returns CDR1 SGHKS and CDR2 YYEKEE (reference sequence). CDR3: CASSREGQGPFGPGQPQHF. For the CDR3, the DNA is TGTGCCAGCAGCCGGGAAGGACAGGGCCCCTTCGGCCCCGGTCAGCCCCAGCATTTT. Filled out from reference TRBV5-5 and TRBJ1-5, the complete variable domain reads DAGVTQSPTHLIKTRGQQVTLRCSPISGHKSVSWYQQVLGQGPQFIFQYYEKEERGRGNFPDRFSARQFPNYSSELNVNALLLGDSALYLCASSREGQGPFGPGQPQHFGDGTRLSIL.

The CDR3 sequence is CASSLGSGPGKDGYTF. The DNA of the CDR3 is TGTGCCAGCAGCTTAGGGTCAGGGCCCGGAAAAGATGGCTACACCTTC. The chain joins TRBV7-9 to TRBJ1-2; TRBD1 is a possible D gene (5 bases). Germline V gene data show CDR1 as SEHNR and CDR2 as FQNEAQ (reference sequence). The CDR3 length is 16 residues. V lost 1 base and J lost 6, with 18 bases in between.

V and J are TRBV4-1 and TRBJ2-1; 7 bases agree with TRBD1. The CDR3 has 16 amino acids. From germline, CDR1 is MGHRA and CDR2 YSYEKL. J gave up 7 bases and V 0 bases, and 9 bases lay outside the gene matches. The CDR3 DNA follows: TGCGCCAGCAGCCAAGATCCAGACAGGGTCAGGAATGAGCAGTTCTTC. Protein: CASSQDPDRVRNEQFF.

The V call is TRBV11-2, the J call TRBJ2-5, with D hard to call. Germline V lookup: CDR1 SGHAT, CDR2 FQNNGV. Trimming cost V 5 bases and J 6 bases, with 13 bases left between them. The CDR3 has 13 residues. In DNA form, the CDR3 reads TGTGCCAGCAGCCGAGTTTACGCCCAGACCCAGTACTTC. It translates to CASSRVYAQTQYF. The complete variable domain, with remaining parts taken from reference TRBV11-2 and TRBJ2-5, reads EAGVAQSPRYKIIEKRQSVAFWCNPISGHATLYWYQQILGQGPKLLIQFQNNGVVDDSQLPKDRFSAERLKGVDSTLKIQPAKLEDSAVYLCASSRVYAQTQYFGPGTRLLVL.

As DNA, the CDR3 is TGTGCCAGCAGCCTGAACCACGGGAGCAATCAGCCCCAGCATTTT. The encoded protein is CASSLNHGSNQPQHF. V usage is TRBV5-5 and J usage is TRBJ1-5; the D is unclear. The germline V and J ends were trimmed by 4 bases and 1 base, with 12 bases remaining between them. Germline V lookup: CDR1 SGHKS, CDR2 YYEKEE (reference sequence). The CDR3 totals 15 residues.

The chain has TRBV7-8 and TRBJ2-5; TRBD2 matches at 9 bases. The CDR3 is 17 residues long. Trimming removed 4 bases from V and 0 bases from J; junction bases left unmatched: 9. Germline V gene data show CDR1 as SGHVS and CDR2 as FQNEAQ. CDR3 sequence (DNA): TGTGCCAGCAGCTCCCCTAGCGGGACGCGGAACCAAGAGACCCAGTACTTC. This gives the protein CASSSPSGTRNQETQYF.

This chain links TRBV27 with TRBJ1-6; D possibly corresponds to TRBD1 (6 bases). Germline lookup yields CDR1 MNHEY and CDR2 SMNVEV (reference sequence). With 3 bases removed from V and 0 bases from J, the gap between germline ends came to 18 bases. The CDR3 loop spans 19 amino acids. Here the CDR3 DNA reads TGTGCCAGCAGTTTTAAGGGTGGGGGGGGCGTCTCCTATAATTCACCCCTCCACTTT. It codes for CASSFKGGGGVSYNSPLHF.

The table lists this clone with a few counts. The chain joins TRBV7-2 to TRBJ2-1, with 9 bases identical to TRBD2. CDR3 length: 14 residues. Germline V lookup: CDR1 SGHTA, CDR2 FQGNSA. Trimming at V came to 4 bases and at J to 7 bases, leaving 5 bases not matched to a gene. The CDR3 is CASSSYGLANEQFF. The DNA for the CDR3 is TGTGCCAGCAGCTCTTACGGACTAGCGAATGAGCAGTTCTTC.

This clone appeared a few times. J is TRBJ1-2 and V is TRBV2; D remains unclear. The germline CDR1 and CDR2 sequences are SNHLY and FYNNEI. V dropped 6 bases and J dropped 2 bases, with 13 bases sitting between them. CDR3 length: 14 residues. CDR3 loop: CASSPRYGNYGYTF. The CDR3, as DNA: TGTGCCAGCAGCCCCCGTTACGGGAACTATGGCTACACCTTC.

V is TRBV7-2 and J is TRBJ2-3, with D possibly matching TRBD2 (6 bases). There are 13 residues in the CDR3. Germline V lookup: CDR1 SGHTA, CDR2 FQGNSA. With 5 bases removed from V and 4 bases from J, the gap between germline ends came to 10 bases. The CDR3 spells CASSPLAADTQYF. The CDR3 region has the DNA TGTGCCAGCAGCCCCTTAGCGGCAGATACGCAGTATTTT.

J is TRBJ2-2 and V is TRBV7-2; the match to TRBD1 covers 8 bases. The length of the CDR3 is 17 residues. CDR1 SGHTA and CDR2 FQGNSA come from the germline V gene. The trim removed 1 base at V and 0 bases at J, leaving 4 bases unmatched. CDR3 nucleotides: TGTGCCAGCAGCTTAGTGGCAGGGGGCGCGAACACCGGGGAGCTGTTTTTT. Translation: CASSLVAGGANTGELFF.

V gene TRBV2 combines with J gene TRBJ2-5; D is undetermined. Trimming removed 10 bases at V and 3 bases at J, with 18 bases between. This CDR3 has 14 residues. The germline V gene encodes CDR1 SNHLY and CDR2 FYNNEI. Here the CDR3 DNA reads TGTGCCACCTCACCAGTTTCAGTTAAAGAGACCCAGTACTTC. As protein: CATSPVSVKETQYF.

This clone was seen just once. This chain joins TRBV6-5 and TRBJ1-1, with 10 bases fitting TRBD1. The J segment lost 5 bases and the V segment lost 7 bases, leaving 7 bases of the junction unmatched. The CDR3 covers 14 residues. Looked up from germline, CDR1 is MNHEY and CDR2 is SVGAGI. CDR3: CASIRDRGRTEAFF. CDR3 bases: TGTGCCAGCATCAGAGACAGGGGGCGTACTGAAGCTTTCTTT.